Listed below are T cell receptor beta chains from one sample, sequenced in a study of CD8+CD57+ T cells in acquired aplastic anemia. MiXCR was run by TCRdb on the reads, yielding one entry per CDR3 protein. Among about 190,000 distinct CDR3 sequences, 48% were seen once, and the ten largest hold around 9.7%. Material: sorted CD4+, CD8+, or CD8+CD57+ T cells (not recorded which) from PBMCs. These receptor sequences come from a human donor with aplastic anemia. The conserved cysteine and the conserved F or W are not part of the CDR3 here. Each record gives: V gene, J gene, CDR3 protein.

v_gene: TRBV20-1; j_gene: TRBJ2-4; CDR3aa: SASTGTTIQY
v_gene: TRBV11-2; j_gene: TRBJ2-3; CDR3aa: ASSLSGGAVDTQY
v_gene: TRBV15; j_gene: TRBJ1-1; CDR3aa: ATSEGRSTEAF
v_gene: TRBV20-1; j_gene: TRBJ2-3; CDR3aa: SASSTSGADTQY
v_gene: TRBV20-1; j_gene: TRBJ2-1; CDR3aa: SASSTSSDYNEQF
v_gene: TRBV7-3; j_gene: TRBJ2-1; CDR3aa: ASSTDRANEQF
v_gene: TRBV11-2; j_gene: TRBJ2-5; CDR3aa: ASSAVGETQY
v_gene: TRBV29-1; j_gene: TRBJ2-3; CDR3aa: SVVRASGGASTDTQY
v_gene: TRBV15; j_gene: TRBJ2-1; CDR3aa: ATSRDNEQF
v_gene: TRBV7-9; j_gene: TRBJ2-5; CDR3aa: ASSSGTSGGGETQY
v_gene: TRBV11-2; j_gene: TRBJ1-3; CDR3aa: ASSLRGQTAGNTIY
v_gene: TRBV27; j_gene: TRBJ2-1; CDR3aa: ASSSVRQQF
v_gene: TRBV20-1; j_gene: TRBJ1-2; CDR3aa: SANQGAYGYT
v_gene: TRBV7-9; j_gene: TRBJ1-4; CDR3aa: ASSRPGDEKLF
v_gene: TRBV3-1; j_gene: TRBJ2-3; CDR3aa: ASSPRVTLLTDTQY
v_gene: TRBV12-3/TRBV12-4; j_gene: TRBJ2-5; CDR3aa: ASSPPGLAGRETQY
v_gene: TRBV7-2; j_gene: TRBJ1-4; CDR3aa: ASSLAPFTNGKLF
v_gene: TRBV10-3; j_gene: TRBJ2-7; CDR3aa: AATGTGNYEQY
v_gene: TRBV20-1; j_gene: TRBJ1-4; CDR3aa: SAITLSQGIEKLF
v_gene: TRBV12-3/TRBV12-4; j_gene: TRBJ2-1; CDR3aa: ASRGDRGRHEQF